This T cell receptor beta chain was documented in a study of CD8+CD57+ T cells in acquired aplastic anemia. At the level of the study: DNA per sorted CD4+ or CD8+ sample ranged about 0.19 to 30 ug, averaging 3.2 ug.

The CDR3 is made up of 18 amino acids. The V gene end was trimmed by 1 base and the J gene end by 0 bases; junction bases not matched to a gene: 9. Germline loops: CDR1 SNHLY, CDR2 FYNNEI. Patients picked for sequencing had shown CD8+CD57+ cell expansion detected by flow cytometry. Study-level points and caveats: Between patients and controls, CD8+ Simpson's diversity did not vary significantly. Patients and controls had in common approximately 28 CD8+ CDR3 sequences.

Template material for TCR beta VDJ and CDR3 profiling consisted of genomic DNA. Each CDR3 protein gets one entry after TCRdb re-called the reads with MiXCR. The sample lists under 350,000 distinct CDR3 sequences, 56% occurring once. Details on this clonotype: Its antigen is not identified.

The sequence derives from a human donor with aplastic anemia. V and J are TRBV2 and TRBJ1-3; 7 nucleotides align to TRBD1. The sequencing sample was made of sorted CD4+, CD8+, or CD8+CD57+ T cells (not recorded which) from PBMCs. As DNA, the CDR3 is TGTGCCAGCAGTGAAGTAGGGGGACAGCTACACTCTGGAAACACCATATATTTT. Protein: CASSEVGGQLHSGNTIYF.